The T cell receptor (beta chain) under discussion was sequenced for a study of T-cell reconstitution after alpha-beta-depleted transplantation in children. Using unique molecular identifiers, the investigators prepared the TCRbeta library. TCRdb analysed the PCR reads with MiXCR anew, one entry per CDR3 protein. The table lists about 500,000 distinct CDR3 sequences, over 25% of them singletons. This sequence was found in a human donor who donated a stem cell graft to a child with aplastic anemia. Sample: PBMCs from the stem cell graft donor, taken from the stem cell graft.

The CDR3 spells CASSLPGTGVDGELFF. The CDR3 DNA reads as TGTGCCAGCAGCTTACCCGGGACAGGGGTGGACGGGGAGCTGTTTTTT. The V gene is TRBV7-2, the J gene TRBJ2-2; TRBD1 aligns across 10 bases. V gave up 2 bases and J gave up 7 bases; unmatched junction bases: 7. Germline-derived CDR1 and CDR2 are SGHTA and FQGNSA. The length of the CDR3 is 16 residues.